This T cell receptor beta chain emerged from a study of liver allograft versus peripheral blood T cells. Overall study: The authors compared T cell receptor repertoires in transplanted livers with those in the peripheral blood of recipients.

TCRdb used MiXCR to reprocess the reads, holding one entry per CDR3 protein. The table records more than 3,000 distinct CDR3 sequences, roughly 15% of them present only once. This CDR3 comprises 14 residues. The germline V gene has CDR1 LNHDA and CDR2 SQIVND (reference sequence). Trimming removed 5 bases from V and 6 bases from J, with 17 bases in between. This clonotype is deemed medium-sized. The receptor was isolated from a human patient who had a liver transplant. A share of the T cells may be of graft donor origin. The rearrangement uses TRBV19 and TRBJ2-7; D is perhaps TRBD1 or TRBD2 (5 bases each). The CDR3 sequence: CASSLSGTHFEQYF. The CDR3 DNA sequence: TGTGCCAGTAGTCTCTCCGGGACCCACTTCGAGCAGTACTTC.